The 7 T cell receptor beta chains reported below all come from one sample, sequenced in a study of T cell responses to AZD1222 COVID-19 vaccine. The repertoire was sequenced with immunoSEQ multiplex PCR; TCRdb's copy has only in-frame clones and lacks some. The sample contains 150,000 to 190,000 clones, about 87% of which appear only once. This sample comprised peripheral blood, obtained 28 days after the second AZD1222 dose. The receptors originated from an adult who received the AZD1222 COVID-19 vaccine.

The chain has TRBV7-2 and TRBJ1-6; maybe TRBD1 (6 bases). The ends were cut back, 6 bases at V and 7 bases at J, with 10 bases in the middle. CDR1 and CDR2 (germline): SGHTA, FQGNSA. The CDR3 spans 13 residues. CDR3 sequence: CASRNQGNSPLHF. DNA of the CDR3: TGTGCCAGCAGGAATCAGGGGAATTCACCCCTCCACTTT.

The chain's CDR3 is CASSVGVSSGSGEQFF. DNA of the CDR3: TGTGCCAGCAGCGTAGGTGTGAGTAGCGGGAGTGGTGAGCAGTTCTTC. The gene calls are TRBV9 and TRBJ2-1; TRBD2 matches 9 bases. Trimming removed 0 bases from V and 9 bases from J; junction bases left unmatched: 10. The CDR3 runs to 16 residues. In germline, CDR1 is SGDLS, CDR2 YYNGEE.

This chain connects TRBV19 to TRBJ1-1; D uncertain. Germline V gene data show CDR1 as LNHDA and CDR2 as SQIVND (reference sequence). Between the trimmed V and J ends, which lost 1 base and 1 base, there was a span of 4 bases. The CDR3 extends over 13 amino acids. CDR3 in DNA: TGTGCCAGTAGTATAGTAAAGAACACTGAAGCTTTCTTT. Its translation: CASSIVKNTEAFF.

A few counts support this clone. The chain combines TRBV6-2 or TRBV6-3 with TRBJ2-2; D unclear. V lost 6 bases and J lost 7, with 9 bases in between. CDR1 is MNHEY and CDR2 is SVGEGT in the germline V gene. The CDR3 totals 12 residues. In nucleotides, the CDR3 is TGTGCCAGCAGCTTGCCCGTCGGGGAGCTGTTTTTT. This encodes CASSLPVGELFF.

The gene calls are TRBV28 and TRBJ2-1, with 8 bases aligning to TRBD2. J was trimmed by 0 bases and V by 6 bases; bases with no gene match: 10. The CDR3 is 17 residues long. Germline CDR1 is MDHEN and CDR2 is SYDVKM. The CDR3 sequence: CASRALAGDSSYNEQFF. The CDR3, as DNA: TGTGCCAGCAGGGCCCTAGCGGGTGATAGCTCCTACAATGAGCAGTTCTTC.

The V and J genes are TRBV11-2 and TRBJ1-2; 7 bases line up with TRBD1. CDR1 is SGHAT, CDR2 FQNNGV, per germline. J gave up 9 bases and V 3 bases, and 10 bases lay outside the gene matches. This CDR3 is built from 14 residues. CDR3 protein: CASSLERGRSSYTF. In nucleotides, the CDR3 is TGTGCCAGCAGCTTGGAAAGGGGGCGAAGTAGCTACACCTTC.

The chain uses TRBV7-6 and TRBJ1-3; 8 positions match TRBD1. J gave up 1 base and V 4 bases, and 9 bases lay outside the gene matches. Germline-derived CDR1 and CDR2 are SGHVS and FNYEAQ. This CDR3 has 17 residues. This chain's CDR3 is CASSSGQGLTSGNTIYF. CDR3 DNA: TGTGCCAGCAGCTCAGGACAGGGATTAACTTCTGGAAACACCATATATTTT. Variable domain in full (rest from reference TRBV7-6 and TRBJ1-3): GAGVSQSPRYKVTKRGQDVALRCDPISGHVSLYWYRQALGQGPEFLTYFNYEAQQDKSGLPNDRFSAERPEGSISTLTIQRTEQRDSAMYRCASSSGQGLTSGNTIYFGEGSWLTVV.